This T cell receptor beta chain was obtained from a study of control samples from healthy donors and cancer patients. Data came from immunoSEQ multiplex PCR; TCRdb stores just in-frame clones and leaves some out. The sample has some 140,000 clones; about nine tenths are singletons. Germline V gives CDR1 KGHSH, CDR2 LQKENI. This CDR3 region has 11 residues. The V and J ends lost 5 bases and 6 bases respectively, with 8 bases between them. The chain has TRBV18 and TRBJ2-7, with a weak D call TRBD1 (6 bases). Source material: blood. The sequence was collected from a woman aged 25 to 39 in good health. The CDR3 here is CASSNRAEQYF. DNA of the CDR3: TGTGCCAGCTCAAACAGGGCCGAGCAGTACTTC.